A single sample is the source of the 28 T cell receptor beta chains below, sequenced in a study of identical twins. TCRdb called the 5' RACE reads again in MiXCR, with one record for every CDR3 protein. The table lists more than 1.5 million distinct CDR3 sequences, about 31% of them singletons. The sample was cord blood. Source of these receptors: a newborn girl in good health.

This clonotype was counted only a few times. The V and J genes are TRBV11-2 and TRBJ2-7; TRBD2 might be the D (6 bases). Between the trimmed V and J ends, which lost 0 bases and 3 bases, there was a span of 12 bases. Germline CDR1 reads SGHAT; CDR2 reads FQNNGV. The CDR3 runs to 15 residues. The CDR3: CASSLDRRVIYEQYF. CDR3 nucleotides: TGTGCCAGCAGCTTAGATCGGAGGGTAATCTACGAGCAGTACTTC.

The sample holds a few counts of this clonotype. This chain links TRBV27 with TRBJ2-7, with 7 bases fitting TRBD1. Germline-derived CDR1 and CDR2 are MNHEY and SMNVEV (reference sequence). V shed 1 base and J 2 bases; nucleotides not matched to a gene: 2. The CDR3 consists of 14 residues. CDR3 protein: CASSLWQGAYEQYF. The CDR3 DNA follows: TGTGCCAGCAGTTTATGGCAGGGGGCCTACGAGCAGTACTTC.

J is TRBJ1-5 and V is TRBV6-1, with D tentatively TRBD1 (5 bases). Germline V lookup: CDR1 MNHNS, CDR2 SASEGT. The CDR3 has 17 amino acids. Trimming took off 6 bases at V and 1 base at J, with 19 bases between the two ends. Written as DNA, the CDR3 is TGTGCCAGCAGGATTAAAGGGGCATTTTGGAGCAATCAGCCCCAGCATTTT. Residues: CASRIKGAFWSNQPQHF.

CDR3 in DNA: TGTGCCAGCAGTTACTATCAAGAGACCCAGTTCTTC. It translates to CASSYYQETQFF. The chain has TRBV6-6 and TRBJ2-5, with D hard to call. The tail of the sequence fits TRBJ2-1 better, so the J call may be wrong. Germline lookup yields CDR1 MNHNY and CDR2 SVGAGI (reference sequence). This CDR3 has 12 residues.

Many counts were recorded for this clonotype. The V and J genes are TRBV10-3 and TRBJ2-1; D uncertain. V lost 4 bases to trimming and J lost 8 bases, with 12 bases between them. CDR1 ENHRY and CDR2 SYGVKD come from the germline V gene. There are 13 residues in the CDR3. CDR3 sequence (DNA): TGTGCCATCAGTGGGAAGGGTGGAGATGAGCAGTTCTTC. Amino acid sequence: CAISGKGGDEQFF.

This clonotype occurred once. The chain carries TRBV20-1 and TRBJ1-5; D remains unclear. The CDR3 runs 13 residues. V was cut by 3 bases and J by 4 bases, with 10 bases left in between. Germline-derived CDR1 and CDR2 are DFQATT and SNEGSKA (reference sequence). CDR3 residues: CSASRAGNQPQHF. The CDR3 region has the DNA TGCAGTGCTAGCCGAGCGGGGAATCAGCCCCAGCATTTT.

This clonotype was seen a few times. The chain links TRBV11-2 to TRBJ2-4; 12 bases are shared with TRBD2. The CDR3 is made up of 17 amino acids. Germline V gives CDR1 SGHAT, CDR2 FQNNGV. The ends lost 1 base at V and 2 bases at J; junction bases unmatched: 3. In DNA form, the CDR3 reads TGTGCCAGCAGCTTAGGAGGACTAGCGGGACCCAAAAACATTCAGTACTTC. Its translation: CASSLGGLAGPKNIQYF.

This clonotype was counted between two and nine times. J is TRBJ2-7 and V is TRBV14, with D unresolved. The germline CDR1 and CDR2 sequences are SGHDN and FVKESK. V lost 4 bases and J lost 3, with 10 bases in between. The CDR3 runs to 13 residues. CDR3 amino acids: CASSLYWNYEQYF. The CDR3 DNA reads TGTGCCAGCAGCCTATACTGGAACTACGAGCAGTACTTC. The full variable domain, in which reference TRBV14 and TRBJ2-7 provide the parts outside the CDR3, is EAGVTQFPSHSVIEKGQTVTLRCDPISGHDNLYWYRRVMGKEIKFLLHFVKESKQDESGMPNNRFLAERTGGTYSTLKVQPAELEDSGVYFCASSLYWNYEQYFGPGTRLTVT.

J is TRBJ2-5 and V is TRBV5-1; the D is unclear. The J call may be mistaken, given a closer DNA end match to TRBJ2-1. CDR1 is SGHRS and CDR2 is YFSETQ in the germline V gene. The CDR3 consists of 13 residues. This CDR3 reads CASSLGFQETQFF. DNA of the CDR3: TGCGCCAGCAGCTTGGGATTCCAAGAGACCCAGTTCTTC.

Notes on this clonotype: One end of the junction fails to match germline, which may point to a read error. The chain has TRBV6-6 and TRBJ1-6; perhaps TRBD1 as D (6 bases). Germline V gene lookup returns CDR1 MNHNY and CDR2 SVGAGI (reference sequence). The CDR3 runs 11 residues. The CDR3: CVSTQGTPLHF. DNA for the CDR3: TGTGTCAGCACCCAGGGGACACCCCTCCACTTT.

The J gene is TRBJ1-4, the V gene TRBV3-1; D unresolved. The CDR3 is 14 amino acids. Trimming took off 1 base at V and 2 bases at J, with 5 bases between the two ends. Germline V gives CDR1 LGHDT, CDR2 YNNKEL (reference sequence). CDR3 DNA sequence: TGTGCCAGCAGCCAAGGCTTCACTAATGAAAAACTGTTTTTT. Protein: CASSQGFTNEKLFF. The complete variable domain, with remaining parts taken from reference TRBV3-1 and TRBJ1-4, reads DTAVSQTPKYLVTQMGNDKSIKCEQNLGHDTMYWYKQDSKKFLKIMFSYNNKELIINETVPNRFSPKSPDKAHLNLHINSLELGDSAVYFCASSQGFTNEKLFFGSGTQLSVL.

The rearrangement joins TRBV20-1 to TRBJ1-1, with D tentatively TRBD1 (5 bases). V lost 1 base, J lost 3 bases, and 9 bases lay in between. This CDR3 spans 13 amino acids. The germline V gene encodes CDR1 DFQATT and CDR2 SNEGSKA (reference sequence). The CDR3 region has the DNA TGCAGTGCTAGAGGCAGGGACTACACTGAAGCTTTCTTT. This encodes CSARGRDYTEAFF.

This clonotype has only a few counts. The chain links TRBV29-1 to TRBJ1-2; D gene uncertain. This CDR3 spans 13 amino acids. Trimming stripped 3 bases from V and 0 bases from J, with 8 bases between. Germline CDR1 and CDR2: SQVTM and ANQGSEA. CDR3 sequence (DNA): TGCAGCGTTGAGCGGAGGGCTAACTATGGCTACACCTTC. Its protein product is CSVERRANYGYTF.

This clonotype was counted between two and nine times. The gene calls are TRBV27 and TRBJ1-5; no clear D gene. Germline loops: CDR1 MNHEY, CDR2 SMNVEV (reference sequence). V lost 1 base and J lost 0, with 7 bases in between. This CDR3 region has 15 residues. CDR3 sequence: CASSLYQASNQPQHF. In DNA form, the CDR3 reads TGTGCCAGCAGTTTATATCAGGCTAGCAATCAGCCCCAGCATTTT.

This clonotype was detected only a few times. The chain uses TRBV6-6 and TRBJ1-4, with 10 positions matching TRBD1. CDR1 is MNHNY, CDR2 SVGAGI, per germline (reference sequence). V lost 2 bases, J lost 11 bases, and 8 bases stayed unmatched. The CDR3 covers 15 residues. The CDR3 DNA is TGTGCCAGCAGTTACGCGGACAGGGGGAGAGGGAAACTGTTTTTT. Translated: CASSYADRGRGKLFF.

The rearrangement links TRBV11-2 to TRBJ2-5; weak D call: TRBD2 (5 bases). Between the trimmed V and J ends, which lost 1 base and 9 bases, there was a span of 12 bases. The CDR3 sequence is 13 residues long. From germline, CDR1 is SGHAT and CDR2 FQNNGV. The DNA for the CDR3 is TGTGCCAGCAGCTTAGGGGCTAGCTGGGCCCAGTACTTC. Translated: CASSLGASWAQYF.

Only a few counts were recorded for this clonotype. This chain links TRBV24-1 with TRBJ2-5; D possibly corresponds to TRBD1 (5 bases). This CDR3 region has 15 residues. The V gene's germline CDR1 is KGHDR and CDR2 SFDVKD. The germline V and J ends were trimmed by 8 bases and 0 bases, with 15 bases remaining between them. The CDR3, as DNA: TGTGCCACCACGGGTCAGGGCCCGTACCAAGAGACCCAGTACTTC. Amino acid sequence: CATTGQGPYQETQYF.

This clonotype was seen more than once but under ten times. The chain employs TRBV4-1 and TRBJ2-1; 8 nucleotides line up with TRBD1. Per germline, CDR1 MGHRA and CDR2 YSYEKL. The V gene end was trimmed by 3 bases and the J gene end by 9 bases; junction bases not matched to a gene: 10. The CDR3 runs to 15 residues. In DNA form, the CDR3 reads TGCGCCAGCAGCCAGATCGGACAGGGAACGGTTGAGCAGTTCTTC. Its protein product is CASSQIGQGTVEQFF.

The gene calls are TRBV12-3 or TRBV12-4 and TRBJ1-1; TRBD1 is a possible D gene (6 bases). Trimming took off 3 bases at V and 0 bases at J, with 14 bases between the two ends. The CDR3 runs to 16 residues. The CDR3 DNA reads TGTGCCAGCAGTTTTGACAGGCACCTCATGAACACTGAAGCTTTCTTT. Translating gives CASSFDRHLMNTEAFF.

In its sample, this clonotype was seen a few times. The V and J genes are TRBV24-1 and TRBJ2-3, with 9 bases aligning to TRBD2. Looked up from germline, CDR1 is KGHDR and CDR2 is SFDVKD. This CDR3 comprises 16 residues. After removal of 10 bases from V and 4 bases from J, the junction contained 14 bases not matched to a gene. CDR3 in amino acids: CATHPGLAQGADTQYF. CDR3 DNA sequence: TGTGCCACTCACCCGGGACTAGCTCAAGGGGCAGATACGCAGTATTTT.

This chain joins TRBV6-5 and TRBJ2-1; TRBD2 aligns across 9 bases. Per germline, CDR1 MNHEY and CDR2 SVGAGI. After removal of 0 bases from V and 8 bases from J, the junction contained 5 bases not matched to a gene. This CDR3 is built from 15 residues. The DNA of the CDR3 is TGTGCCAGCAGTTACTCGGGACTAGCAATCCATGAGCAGTTCTTC. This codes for CASSYSGLAIHEQFF.

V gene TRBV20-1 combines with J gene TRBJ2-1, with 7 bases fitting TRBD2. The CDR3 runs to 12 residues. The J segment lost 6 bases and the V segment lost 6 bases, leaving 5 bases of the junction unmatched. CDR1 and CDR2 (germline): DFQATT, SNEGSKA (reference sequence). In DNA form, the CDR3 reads TGCAGTGCACCGGGACTAACCAATGAGCAGTTCTTC. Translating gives CSAPGLTNEQFF.

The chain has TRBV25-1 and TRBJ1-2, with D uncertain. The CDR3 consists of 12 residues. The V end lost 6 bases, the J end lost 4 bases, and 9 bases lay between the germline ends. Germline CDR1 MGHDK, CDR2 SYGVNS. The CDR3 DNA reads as TGTGCCAGCAGAGACCCATCCTATGGCTACACCTTC. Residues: CASRDPSYGYTF.

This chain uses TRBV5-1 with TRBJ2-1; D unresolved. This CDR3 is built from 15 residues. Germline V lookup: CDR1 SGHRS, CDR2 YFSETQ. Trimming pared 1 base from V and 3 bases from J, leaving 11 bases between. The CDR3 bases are TGCGCCAGCAGCTTGCTTCCTTGGGACTACAATGAGCAGTTCTTC. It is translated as CASSLLPWDYNEQFF.

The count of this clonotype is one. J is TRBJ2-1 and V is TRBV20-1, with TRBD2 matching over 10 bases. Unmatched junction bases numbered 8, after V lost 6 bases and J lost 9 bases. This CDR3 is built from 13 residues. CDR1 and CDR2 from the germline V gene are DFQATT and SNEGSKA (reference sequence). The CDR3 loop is CSAPLAGAVEQFF. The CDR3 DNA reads TGCAGTGCCCCGCTAGCGGGAGCGGTTGAGCAGTTCTTC.

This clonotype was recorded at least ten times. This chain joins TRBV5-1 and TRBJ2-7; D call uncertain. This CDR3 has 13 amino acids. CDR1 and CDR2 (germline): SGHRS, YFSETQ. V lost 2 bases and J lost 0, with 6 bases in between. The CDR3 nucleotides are TGCGCCAGCAGCTTAAGATACTCCTACGAGCAGTACTTC. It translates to CASSLRYSYEQYF.

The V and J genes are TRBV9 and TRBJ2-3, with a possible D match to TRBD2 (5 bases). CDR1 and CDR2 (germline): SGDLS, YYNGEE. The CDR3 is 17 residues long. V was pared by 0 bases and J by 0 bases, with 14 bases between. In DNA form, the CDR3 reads TGTGCCAGCAGCGTAGGGCGGGCCTACGCGAGCACAGATACGCAGTATTTT. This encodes CASSVGRAYASTDTQYF.

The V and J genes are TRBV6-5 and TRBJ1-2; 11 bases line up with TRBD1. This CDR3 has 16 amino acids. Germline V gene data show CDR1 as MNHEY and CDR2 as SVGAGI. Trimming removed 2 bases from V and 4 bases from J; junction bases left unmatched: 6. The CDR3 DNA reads TGTGCCAGCAGTTACCTAGGACAGGGGGCTGGCTATGGCTACACCTTC. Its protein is CASSYLGQGAGYGYTF.